These 4 T cell receptor beta chains were sequenced from one sample in a study of CD8 T cells in Susac syndrome. RNA was extracted with the RNeasy kit, and a quantity of about 0.45 to 1 ug was reverse transcribed using random hexamers. TCRdb independently ran MiXCR on the immunoSEQ multiplex PCR reads; one entry per CDR3 protein. The sample yields about 300,000 distinct CDR3 sequences, around 90% seen once. Material: CD4+ T cells from PBMCs. These receptors all stem from a human donor with multiple sclerosis.

This chain uses TRBV12-3 or TRBV12-4 with TRBJ1-4, with TRBD1 matching 7 bases. This CDR3 is 14 amino acids long. Trimming removed 6 bases from V and 3 bases from J; junction bases left unmatched: 4. The CDR3 DNA follows: TGTGCCAGCAGGAACAGGGGCTCTAATGAAAAACTGTTTTTT. It translates to CASRNRGSNEKLFF.

There are a few counts of this clonotype. The chain has TRBV30 and TRBJ1-1; 7 bases are a match to TRBD1. J lost 1 base, V lost 5 bases, and 13 bases had no gene match. The CDR3 runs 16 residues. CDR1 and CDR2 from the germline V gene are GTSNPN and SVGIG (reference sequence). The CDR3 region is CAWARLNRGKNTEAFF. As DNA, the CDR3 is TGTGCCTGGGCACGCCTGAACAGGGGAAAGAACACTGAAGCTTTCTTT.

This chain connects TRBV7-3 to TRBJ2-5; D perhaps matches TRBD2 (6 bases). The CDR3 has 16 amino acids. Germline V gene data show CDR1 as SGHTA and CDR2 as FQGTGA. Trimming cost V 2 bases and J 3 bases, with 16 bases left between them. CDR3 protein: CASSLERRGLEETQYF. The CDR3 coding sequence is TGTGCCAGCAGCTTAGAAAGGCGGGGTCTTGAAGAGACCCAGTACTTC.

This rearrangement joins TRBV9 to TRBJ2-3, with D uncertain. The CDR3 has 15 amino acids. Germline-derived CDR1 and CDR2 are SGDLS and YYNGEE. The germline V and J ends were trimmed by 4 bases and 3 bases, with 15 bases remaining between them. The CDR3 loop reads CASSLGPQVTDTQYF. As DNA, the CDR3 is TGTGCCAGCAGCCTCGGACCGCAGGTGACAGATACGCAGTATTTT.